These 3 T cell receptor beta chains were all obtained from the same sample, sequenced in a study of blood T cell repertoires in COVID-19. This table comes from immunoSEQ multiplex PCR, and its TCRdb copy is limited to in-frame clones, with some not included. The table records about 300,000 clones, around 85% of them present only once. Sequenced: PBMCs or T cells enriched from blood (not recorded which). These receptor sequences come from a young woman who had been exposed to COVID-19.

The V call is TRBV28, the J call TRBJ2-1; tentative D call: TRBD1 (5 bases). V was shortened by 7 bases and J by 7 bases, with 17 bases between the two germline ends. This CDR3 is built from 14 residues. In germline, CDR1 is MDHEN, CDR2 SYDVKM. CDR3 region: CASKAYPTANEQFF. The CDR3 bases are TGTGCCAGCAAAGCATACCCGACAGCTAATGAGCAGTTCTTC.

This clone was observed once. The chain recombines TRBV28 with TRBJ1-3; D call uncertain. The germline CDR1 and CDR2 sequences are MDHEN and SYDVKM. This CDR3 comprises 14 residues. Trimming removed 8 bases from V and 0 bases from J, with 11 bases in between. This chain's CDR3 is CASGDQSSGNTIYF. CDR3 nucleotides: TGTGCCAGCGGAGACCAGAGCTCTGGAAACACCATATATTTT. Supplemented by reference TRBV28 and TRBJ1-3, the full variable domain reads DVKVTQSSRYLVKRTGEKVFLECVQDMDHENMFWYRQDPGLGLRLIYFSYDVKMKEKGDIPEGYSVSREKKERFSLILESASTNQTSMYLCASGDQSSGNTIYFGEGSWLTVV.

V usage is TRBV4-1 and J usage is TRBJ2-5, with 11 nucleotides matching TRBD2. Germline V lookup: CDR1 MGHRA, CDR2 YSYEKL. The V gene end was trimmed by 3 bases and the J gene end by 2 bases; junction bases not matched to a gene: 11. The CDR3 spans 18 residues. The CDR3 region is CASSQFLAGGPQQETQYF. DNA of the CDR3: TGCGCCAGCAGCCAGTTCCTAGCGGGGGGCCCCCAACAAGAGACCCAGTACTTC.